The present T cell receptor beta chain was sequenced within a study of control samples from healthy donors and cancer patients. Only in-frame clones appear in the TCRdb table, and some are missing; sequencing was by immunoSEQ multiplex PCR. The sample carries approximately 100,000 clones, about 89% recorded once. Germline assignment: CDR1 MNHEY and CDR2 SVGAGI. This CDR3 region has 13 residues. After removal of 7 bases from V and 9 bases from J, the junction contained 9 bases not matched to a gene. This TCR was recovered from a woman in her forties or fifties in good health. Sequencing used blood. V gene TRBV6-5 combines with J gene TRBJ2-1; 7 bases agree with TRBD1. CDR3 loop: CASTRQGRGEQFF. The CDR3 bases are TGTGCCAGCACAAGACAGGGAAGGGGTGAGCAGTTCTTC.